This T cell receptor (beta chain) was found in a study of regulatory T cells in long-lasting Graves disease. Study-wide results and caveats: It is possible that accuracy was reduced by the small size of the sample.

At least ten counts were recorded for this clonotype. The antigen is undetermined. Building of the TCR beta libraries involved iRepertoire HTBI primers and Arm-PCR of CDR3 regions. In TCRdb, the multiplex PCR reads were re-called with MiXCR into one record per CDR3 protein. Of a few hundred thousand distinct CDR3 sequences listed, approximately 22% are singletons. Time point meaning: persistent/refractory GD, antithyroid drugs over 5 years with positive TRAb. Construction of the TCR library relied on RNA isolated from PBMCs. The sequence was obtained from a female donor with Graves disease. This specimen was peripheral blood mononuclear cells (PBMCs), taken when the disease was refractory, from a patient treated with antithyroid drugs.

This chain's CDR3 is CAWGPSNQPQHF. In nucleotides, the CDR3 is TGTGCCTGGGGACCTAGCAATCAGCCCCAGCATTTT. The V call is TRBV28, the J call TRBJ1-5, with a possible D match to TRBD1 (5 bases). Germline V gene data show CDR1 as MDHEN and CDR2 as SYDVKM. The CDR3 covers 12 residues. V was shortened by 11 bases and J by 0 bases, with 8 bases between the two germline ends.